The present TCR beta chain was sequenced within a study of control samples from healthy donors and cancer patients. The CDR3 consists of 16 residues. V lost 0 bases to trimming and J lost 6 bases; unmatched junction nucleotides: 8. CDR1 and CDR2 (germline): SGHDT, YYEEEE. Generated by immunoSEQ multiplex PCR, the TCRdb table keeps only in-frame clones and is missing some. The sample consists of 350,000 to 450,000 clones, around nine tenths of them appearing once. The chain employs TRBV5-6 and TRBJ2-3; TRBD2 agrees at 9 bases. This receptor was identified in a man aged 40-49 years with head and neck cancer. The sequenced sample was PBMCs. This CDR3 is CASSLAAREGRDTQYF. CDR3 DNA sequence: TGTGCCAGCAGCTTGGCCGCGCGGGAGGGCCGTGATACGCAGTATTTT. The whole variable domain, filled in from reference TRBV5-6 and TRBJ2-3, reads DAGVTQSPTHLIKTRGQQVTLRCSPKSGHDTVSWYQQALGQGPQFIFQYYEEEERQRGNFPDRFSGHQFPNYSSELNVNALLLGDSALYLCASSLAAREGRDTQYFGPGTRLTVL.